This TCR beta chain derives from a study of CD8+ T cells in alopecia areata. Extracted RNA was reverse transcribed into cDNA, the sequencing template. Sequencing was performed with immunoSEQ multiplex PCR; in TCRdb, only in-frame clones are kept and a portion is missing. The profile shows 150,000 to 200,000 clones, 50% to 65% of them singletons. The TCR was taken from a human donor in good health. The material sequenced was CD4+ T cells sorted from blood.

CDR3 protein: CASSRAGPASEQFF. DNA for the CDR3: TGCGCCAGCAGCCGGGCGGGCCCCGCCAGTGAGCAGTTCTTC. The V gene is TRBV4-1, the J gene TRBJ2-1; D possibly corresponds to TRBD2 (5 bases). Trimming removed 4 bases at V and 9 bases at J, with 16 bases between. This CDR3 has 14 residues. Looked up from germline, CDR1 is MGHRA and CDR2 is YSYEKL.